These 22 T cell receptor beta chains came from one sample sequenced in a study of CD8+ T cells in alopecia areata. cDNA prepared by RNA extraction and subsequent reverse transcription served as the template for sequencing. Generated by immunoSEQ multiplex PCR, the TCRdb table keeps only in-frame clones and is missing some. Of some 150,000 clones detected, 50% to 75% appear once; the ten largest clones hold roughly 17%. Treatment of the sample: oral pan-JAK inhibitor, 5-10 mg twice daily. This material consisted of CD4+ T cells sorted from blood, taken at roughly week 55, from a patient treated with tofacitinib. The source is a human donor with alopecia areata.

The chain is built from TRBV4-1 and TRBJ2-1, with a tentative D call TRBD2 (6 bases). The germline gives CDR1 MGHRA, CDR2 YSYEKL. The V end lost 0 bases, the J end lost 0 bases, and 12 bases lay between the germline ends. There are 17 residues in the CDR3. This CDR3 reads CASSQEGRRSSYNEQFF. The CDR3, as DNA: TGCGCCAGCAGCCAAGAGGGGAGGCGTAGCTCCTACAATGAGCAGTTCTTC.

This chain uses TRBV29-1 with TRBJ2-3, with D unresolved. The CDR3 loop spans 14 amino acids. Germline values: CDR1 SQVTM, CDR2 ANQGSEA. Deletions cut 7 bases from V and 0 bases from J, with 14 bases between. The CDR3 loop is CSGLRRTSTDTQYF. CDR3 in DNA: TGCAGCGGCCTCAGGAGAACTAGCACAGATACGCAGTATTTT.

V and J are TRBV29-1 and TRBJ2-7, with D perhaps assigned TRBD1 or TRBD2 (6 bases each). CDR3 length equals 15 residues. Germline CDR1 and CDR2: SQVTM and ANQGSEA. Trimming took off 3 bases at V and 7 bases at J, with 22 bases between the two ends. CDR3 sequence (DNA): TGCAGCGTTGAGGGGGGAGATTCAGGGGCATCTGAGCAGTACTTC. Protein product: CSVEGGDSGASEQYF.

This clone showed up just a few times. The chain joins TRBV29-1 to TRBJ2-5, with 10 bases fitting TRBD1. With 7 bases clipped from V and 5 bases from J, the junction kept 4 bases outside the gene matches. Germline V gene lookup returns CDR1 SQVTM and CDR2 ANQGSEA. The CDR3 sequence is 12 residues long. CDR3 residues: CSGRTGGETQYF. The DNA of the CDR3 is TGCAGCGGCCGGACAGGGGGGGAGACCCAGTACTTC.

Of note for this clone: The junction does not match germline at one end; this may be a read error. The chain joins TRBV7-3 to TRBJ2-3; 10 bases line up with TRBD2. This CDR3 has 16 amino acids. Germline V CDR1 and CDR2: SGHTA, FQGTGA. The DNA of the CDR3 is TGTGCCAGCAGCCGTAGCGGGGGGAGTAGCACAGGTACGCAGTATTTT. Translated: CASSRSGGSSTGTQYF.

The chain is built from TRBV15 and TRBJ1-5; TRBD1 might be the D (5 bases). The CDR3 has 15 amino acids. CDR1 and CDR2 from the germline V gene are LNHNV and YYDKDF (reference sequence). Trimming took 1 base from V and 6 from J, leaving 13 bases between them. The CDR3 protein is CATSRAQGGGQPQHF. The CDR3, as DNA: TGTGCCACCAGCAGAGCCCAGGGTGGAGGTCAGCCCCAGCATTTT. Based on the CDR3 plus reference TRBV15 and TRBJ1-5, the full variable domain is DAMVIQNPRYQVTQFGKPVTLSCSQTLNHNVMYWYQQKSSQAPKLLFHYYDKDFNNEADTPDNFQSRRPNTSFCFLDIRSPGLGDTAMYLCATSRAQGGGQPQHFGDGTRLSIL.

The rearrangement links TRBV2 to TRBJ2-2; D unclear. CDR3 length equals 12 residues. The germline CDR1 and CDR2 sequences are SNHLY and FYNNEI. V was trimmed by 8 bases and J by 6 bases, leaving 10 bases between them. The CDR3 region is CASRRLAGELFF. As DNA, the CDR3 is TGTGCCAGCCGGCGACTCGCCGGGGAGCTGTTTTTT.

This clone turned up a few times. In DNA form, the CDR3 reads TGTGCCAGCAGCTTACGAACAGGGAGTAATTCACCCCTCCACTTT. It is translated as CASSLRTGSNSPLHF. The chain uses TRBV13 and TRBJ1-6; tentative D call: TRBD1 (6 bases). V was trimmed by 2 bases and J by 6 bases, leaving 11 bases between them. The CDR3 contains 15 residues. CDR1 is PRHDT and CDR2 is FYEKMQ in the germline V gene (reference sequence).

Only a few counts were recorded for this clone. V is TRBV6-5 and J is TRBJ1-2; 7 bases are shared with TRBD1. CDR3 length equals 13 residues. The germline V gene has CDR1 MNHEY and CDR2 SVGAGI. The V gene end was trimmed by 7 bases and the J gene end by 13 bases; junction bases not matched to a gene: 15. The CDR3 sequence is CASNDRALGGSTF. As DNA, the CDR3 is TGTGCCAGCAACGACAGGGCCCTGGGGGGATCCACCTTC.

The rearrangement uses TRBV30 and TRBJ1-5; D is unclear. The CDR3 is made up of 15 amino acids. CDR1 is GTSNPN and CDR2 is SVGIG in the germline V gene (reference sequence). The V end was cut by 7 bases, the J end by 3 bases, with 19 bases between. The CDR3 nucleotides are TGTGCCTTGAAAACTGGTGATAGGAACAATCAGCCCCAGCATTTT. Protein product: CALKTGDRNNQPQHF.

CDR3 loop: CASSPPRGRGTEAFF. The CDR3, as DNA: TGTGCCAGCTCACCACCGAGGGGACGAGGAACTGAAGCTTTCTTT. The chain uses TRBV18 and TRBJ1-1; maybe TRBD1 (5 bases). V was pared by 0 bases and J by 5 bases, with 13 bases between. CDR1 and CDR2 (germline): KGHSH, LQKENI. The CDR3 is made up of 15 amino acids.

This clone has just a few counts. This sequence joins TRBV18 and TRBJ2-7, with D perhaps matching TRBD2 (5 bases). This CDR3 contains 14 residues. The V gene's germline CDR1 is KGHSH and CDR2 LQKENI. Trimming pared 1 base from V and 7 bases from J, leaving 14 bases between. The CDR3 region is CASSPRPPPGEQYF. CDR3 sequence (DNA): TGTGCCAGCTCACCACGTCCCCCTCCGGGAGAGCAGTACTTC.

This clone came up once. V is TRBV9 and J is TRBJ2-5, with a possible D match to TRBD2 (5 bases). The CDR3 consists of 15 residues. The V end lost 2 bases, the J end lost 5 bases, and 16 bases lay between the germline ends. Germline CDR1 and CDR2: SGDLS and YYNGEE. In nucleotides, the CDR3 is TGTGCCAGCAGCGTCAGTCTAGCCCGCCAGGAGACCCAGTACTTC. Amino acid sequence: CASSVSLARQETQYF.

The rearrangement joins TRBV5-1 to TRBJ1-1, with D possibly TRBD1 on 5 matching bases. V lost 2 bases to trimming and J lost 11 bases, with 19 bases between them. Germline CDR1 and CDR2: SGHRS and YFSETQ. This CDR3 is 14 amino acids long. This CDR3 is CASSLDRQWGFAFF. DNA for the CDR3: TGCGCCAGCAGCTTAGACCGACAGTGGGGTTTTGCTTTCTTT.

The V call is TRBV19, the J call TRBJ2-7; D is perhaps TRBD1 (6 bases). CDR1 and CDR2 from the germline V gene are LNHDA and SQIVND (reference sequence). This CDR3 contains 14 residues. The V gene lost 1 base and the J gene lost 3 bases, with 10 bases spanning the gap. CDR3: CASSIGDKFYEQYF. CDR3 bases: TGTGCCAGTAGTATAGGGGACAAATTCTACGAGCAGTACTTC.

The rearrangement joins TRBV7-8 to TRBJ1-5; D ambiguous. CDR3 size: 13 residues. V lost 1 base, J lost 7 bases, and 8 bases lay in between. Germline CDR1 reads SGHVS; CDR2 reads FQNEAQ. The DNA of the CDR3 is TGTGCCAGCAGCTTAGGGGATTGGCAGCCCCAGCATTTT. Its protein is CASSLGDWQPQHF. Combining the CDR3 with reference TRBV7-8 and TRBJ1-5 gives the whole variable domain GAGVSQSPRYKVAKRGQDVALRCDPISGHVSLFWYQQALGQGPEFLTYFQNEAQLDKSGLPSDRFFAERPEGSVSTLKIQRTQQEDSAVYLCASSLGDWQPQHFGDGTRLSIL.

The rearrangement links TRBV6-1 to TRBJ2-2; D not resolved. The ends were cut back, 9 bases at V and 4 bases at J, with 6 bases in the middle. The CDR3 has 11 amino acids. CDR1 MNHNS and CDR2 SASEGT come from the germline V gene. CDR3 protein: CARVITGELFF. Written as DNA, the CDR3 is TGTGCCAGGGTTATCACCGGGGAGCTGTTTTTT.

The rearrangement joins TRBV10-2 to TRBJ1-1; D is possibly TRBD1 (5 bases). The germline gives CDR1 WSHSY, CDR2 SAAADI. The CDR3 runs 12 residues. V lost 6 bases to trimming and J lost 5 bases, with 10 bases between them. Here the CDR3 reads CASRKRGTEAFF. CDR3 bases: TGCGCCAGCAGAAAGAGGGGAACTGAAGCTTTCTTT.

The chain employs TRBV30 and TRBJ1-2; D gene uncertain. The CDR3 contains 13 residues. Trimming left V 3 bases short and J 4 bases short, with 12 bases between. CDR1 is GTSNPN, CDR2 SVGIG, per germline (reference sequence). CDR3 coding DNA: TGTGCCTGGAGGGGAACCGGTGGCTATGGCTACACCTTC. Its translation is CAWRGTGGYGYTF.

The chain employs TRBV27 and TRBJ1-5; no reliable D call. There are 13 residues in the CDR3. Trimming took 7 bases from V and 5 from J, leaving 12 bases between them. Germline-derived CDR1 and CDR2 are MNHEY and SMNVEV (reference sequence). The CDR3 DNA sequence: TGTGCCAGCATCCACGGGTCCTATCAGCCCCAGCATTTT. This translates into CASIHGSYQPQHF.

This chain links TRBV21-1 with TRBJ1-5. TRBV21-1 is described as a pseudogene. This CDR3 comprises 15 residues. The DNA of the CDR3 is TGTGCCAGCTTTAGGGTAACGGCTAGCAATCAGCCCCAGCATTTT. It is translated as CASFRVTASNQPQHF.

This clone was seen a handful of times. The J gene is TRBJ2-7, the V gene TRBV29-1; D perhaps matches TRBD2 (6 bases). Per germline, CDR1 SQVTM and CDR2 ANQGSEA. The V gene lost 6 bases and the J gene lost 3 bases, with 18 bases spanning the gap. The CDR3 runs 14 residues. The CDR3 sequence: CSVLVEGRRYEQYF. As DNA, the CDR3 is TGCAGCGTACTGGTGGAGGGTAGGCGCTACGAGCAGTACTTC.